This note documents a single T cell receptor beta chain sequence. The antigen is undetermined. The PCR was carried out with 60 Vbeta primers and 13 Jbeta primers. Sequencing was performed with immunoSEQ multiplex PCR; in TCRdb, only in-frame clones are kept and a portion is missing. Its listing shows some 41,000 clones. The germline CDR1 and CDR2 sequences are SEHNR and FQNEAQ (reference sequence). The CDR3 has 14 residues. The ends lost 1 base at V and 1 base at J; junction bases unmatched: 0. Donors were ostensibly healthy at sampling, although undocumented immune exposures were probable. This sample was included in a study of cytomegalovirus exposure and HLA in healthy donors. Study results and limitations: Common viral pathogens seemed, in a later analysis, to connect with several of the most significant clusters. One cluster of highly shared sequence variants probably arose as a sequencing artifact. A previous analysis found most TCR beta V segments productive roughly 87% or roughly 30% of the time.

The chain is built from TRBV7-9 and TRBJ1-1; 7 nucleotides agree with TRBD1. Source material: PBMCs. The clonotype was recovered from a male donor in good health and CMV-seronegative. The CDR3 here is CASSLGQGNTEAFF. CDR3 coding DNA: TGTGCCAGCAGCTTAGGACAGGGGAACACTGAAGCTTTCTTT.